The 32 T cell receptor beta chains reported below all come from one sample, sequenced in a study of molecular identifiers for immune sequencing clone quantification. TCRdb recomputed calls from the PCR reads with MiXCR, one row per CDR3 protein. Of some 96,000 distinct CDR3 sequences listed, 20% to 25% are singletons. The specimen was naive CD8+ T cells from blood, with Jurkat cell RNA spiked in. The subset is: FACS-sorted CD8+CD4-CCR7+CD45RA+ naive T cells. Receptor source: a human donor in good health. Some libraries in this study had Jurkat cell RNA spiked in.

The CDR3 DNA follows: TGTGCCAGCAGCCCTACTCGGGAAAGCTCCTACAATGAGCAGTTCTTC. This gives the protein CASSPTRESSYNEQFF. V gene TRBV7-9 combines with J gene TRBJ2-1; weak D call: TRBD2 (5 bases). Germline V gene data show CDR1 as SEHNR and CDR2 as FQNEAQ (reference sequence). Trimming cost V 5 bases and J 0 bases, with 14 bases left between them. The length of the CDR3 is 16 residues.

Notes on this clonotype: No conserved phenylalanine or tryptophan ends this CDR3, so it is likely a read error. The chain employs TRBV10-3 and TRBJ2-3, with TRBD2 matching 9 bases. The CDR3 totals 20 residues. Germline-derived CDR1 and CDR2 are ENHRY and SYGVKD. J was trimmed by 0 bases and V by 0 bases; bases with no gene match: 13. The CDR3 sequence is CAISESAVGLAGTSTDTQYS. DNA for the CDR3: TGTGCCATCAGTGAGTCTGCGGTAGGTCTAGCGGGGACTAGCACAGATACGCAGTATTCT.

The chain carries TRBV15 and TRBJ2-7; no clear D. Per germline, CDR1 LNHNV and CDR2 YYDKDF (reference sequence). The V and J ends lost 1 base and 3 bases respectively, with 7 bases between them. This CDR3 is 13 amino acids long. CDR3 in amino acids: CATSRARDYEQYF. The CDR3 DNA reads TGTGCCACCAGCAGAGCTAGGGACTACGAGCAGTACTTC. The entire variable domain, with the rest obtained from reference TRBV15 and TRBJ2-7, is as follows: DAMVIQNPRYQVTQFGKPVTLSCSQTLNHNVMYWYQQKSSQAPKLLFHYYDKDFNNEADTPDNFQSRRPNTSFCFLDIRSPGLGDTAMYLCATSRARDYEQYFGPGTRLTVT.

Many counts were recorded for this clonotype. The rearrangement links TRBV6-5 to TRBJ1-1; D is undetermined. The CDR3 extends over 17 amino acids. Germline lookup yields CDR1 MNHEY and CDR2 SVGAGI. Trimming left V 0 bases short and J 4 bases short, with 18 bases between. CDR3 region: CASSYSGNRGPGTEAFF. DNA of the CDR3: TGTGCCAGCAGTTACTCGGGCAACAGAGGACCAGGCACTGAAGCTTTCTTT.

The chain couples TRBV30 to TRBJ2-6; 8 nucleotides agree with TRBD1. The germline CDR1 and CDR2 sequences are GTSNPN and SVGIG (reference sequence). V dropped 5 bases and J dropped 0; count of bases not matched to a gene: 6. The CDR3 consists of 16 residues. CDR3 residues: CAWSWDRLSGANVLTF. CDR3 DNA: TGTGCCTGGTCTTGGGACAGGCTCTCTGGGGCCAACGTCCTGACTTTC.

This clonotype occurred many times. The V call is TRBV4-3, the J call TRBJ2-7; D gene ambiguous. The ends were cut back, 1 base at V and 7 bases at J, with 14 bases in the middle. The germline V gene has CDR1 LGHNA and CDR2 YSLEER. There are 14 residues in the CDR3. This CDR3 reads CASSQVGVPGEQYF. In nucleotides, the CDR3 is TGCGCCAGCAGCCAAGTCGGCGTCCCTGGGGAGCAGTACTTC.

The chain has TRBV2 and TRBJ2-5, with 8 bases lining up with TRBD2. CDR3 length: 16 amino acids. J lost 5 bases, V lost 2 bases, and 10 bases had no gene match. CDR1 SNHLY and CDR2 FYNNEI come from the germline V gene. CDR3 region: CASSERVGGAWETQYF. The CDR3 region has the DNA TGTGCCAGCAGTGAAAGAGTCGGGGGGGCGTGGGAGACCCAGTACTTC.

The chain carries TRBV20-1 and TRBJ2-3; TRBD2 matches 8 bases. J gave up 2 bases and V 0 bases, and 10 bases lay outside the gene matches. This CDR3 comprises 17 residues. Per germline, CDR1 DFQATT and CDR2 SNEGSKA (reference sequence). CDR3 nucleotides: TGCAGTGCTAGAGATCTGTCTCGGGGGGGGAACACAGATACGCAGTATTTT. Amino acid sequence: CSARDLSRGGNTDTQYF.

This clonotype was detected a few times. The chain joins TRBV7-9 to TRBJ1-1, with a weak D call TRBD1 (5 bases). CDR1 is SEHNR and CDR2 is FQNEAQ in the germline V gene (reference sequence). The CDR3 contains 15 residues. V was cut by 4 bases and J by 5 bases, with 17 bases left in between. The CDR3 region has the DNA TGTGCCAGCAGCTCGACGGGGGGGGGAGGAACTGAAGCTTTCTTT. It yields the protein CASSSTGGGGTEAFF.

In this sample, this clonotype turned up many times. This sequence joins TRBV9 and TRBJ2-7; 9 bases match TRBD1. Trimming took 4 bases from V and 6 from J; bases not matched to a gene: 11. CDR1 and CDR2 from the germline V gene are SGDLS and YYNGEE. This CDR3 contains 15 residues. The CDR3 is CASSPLTGTGSEQYF. CDR3 sequence (DNA): TGTGCCAGCAGCCCCCTTACCGGGACAGGGTCCGAGCAGTACTTC.

The V and J genes are TRBV4-2 and TRBJ2-7; 7 nucleotides match TRBD1. Germline V lookup: CDR1 LGHNA, CDR2 YNFKEQ. The CDR3 has 15 amino acids. Trimming took 8 bases from V and 0 from J; bases not matched to a gene: 10. The CDR3 region is CASSPRGQSSYEQYF. The CDR3 DNA is TGTGCCAGCTCCCCCCGGGGACAGAGCTCCTACGAGCAGTACTTC.

Only a few counts were recorded for this clonotype. This chain links TRBV7-6 with TRBJ1-6; 9 bases map to TRBD1. CDR1 is SGHVS and CDR2 is FNYEAQ in the germline V gene. This CDR3 comprises 15 residues. With 5 bases clipped from V and 6 bases from J, the junction kept 5 bases outside the gene matches. CDR3 in amino acids: CASSTGTGSNSPLHF. The CDR3 DNA reads TGTGCCAGCAGCACCGGGACAGGGAGTAATTCACCCCTCCACTTT.

This clonotype showed up many times. The V call is TRBV3-1, the J call TRBJ2-3; 8 nucleotides line up with TRBD2. Germline V gene data show CDR1 as LGHDT and CDR2 as YNNKEL (reference sequence). Germline trimming cut 0 bases from V and 2 bases from J; bases unmatched to any gene: 7. The length of the CDR3 is 17 residues. The CDR3 sequence is CASSQEAVAGPTDTQYF. The DNA for the CDR3 is TGTGCCAGCAGCCAAGAAGCAGTAGCGGGACCCACAGATACGCAGTATTTT.

This clonotype was observed many times. This rearrangement joins TRBV5-6 to TRBJ2-3; D gene ambiguous. V lost 3 bases and J 5 bases, leaving 19 bases between the germline ends. This CDR3 has 16 amino acids. Germline lookup yields CDR1 SGHDT and CDR2 YYEEEE. The CDR3: CASSWIGVDGGDTQYF. CDR3 bases: TGTGCCAGCAGCTGGATAGGAGTAGATGGTGGAGATACGCAGTATTTT.

To note about this clonotype: A single base separates this from a much larger clone, so it may be a read error. The chain employs TRBV5-4 and TRBJ2-3; TRBD2 matches 9 bases. Unmatched junction bases numbered 9, after V lost 0 bases and J lost 4 bases. CDR1 SGHNT and CDR2 YYREEE come from the germline V gene (reference sequence). The CDR3 contains 17 residues. The CDR3 loop reads CASSLVAGGPSADTQYF. CDR3 coding DNA: TGTGCCAGCAGCTTGGTGGCGGGAGGGCCTAGCGCAGATACGCAGTATTTT.

This clonotype was seen repeatedly, ten times or more. The J gene is TRBJ2-3, the V gene TRBV12-3 or TRBV12-4; 11 positions agree with TRBD2. V lost 5 bases to trimming and J lost 6 bases; unmatched junction nucleotides: 7. This CDR3 has 15 residues. In nucleotides, the CDR3 is TGTGCCAGCAGTCGAGTAGCGGGGGGGTTCGATACGCAGTATTTT. Translation gives CASSRVAGGFDTQYF.

This clonotype was counted a single time. A single base separates this from a much larger clone, so it may be a read error. The rearrangement uses TRBV9 and TRBJ1-2; D gene ambiguous. There are 15 residues in the CDR3. Germline V gene data show CDR1 as SGDLS and CDR2 as YYNGEE. This CDR3 is CASNVVTRLNYGYTF. As DNA, the CDR3 is TGTGCCAGCAACGTAGTTACCCGACTAAACTATGGCTACACCTTC.

This clonotype has at least ten counts. V and J are TRBV18 and TRBJ2-7, with D possibly matching TRBD1 (5 bases). The V end lost 5 bases, the J end lost 5 bases, and 13 bases lay between the germline ends. Germline CDR1 and CDR2: KGHSH and LQKENI. The CDR3 has 13 amino acids. CDR3 protein: CASSMGPGNEQYF. The DNA of the CDR3 is TGTGCCAGCTCAATGGGCCCAGGGAACGAGCAGTACTTC.

This clonotype was seen a few times. This rearrangement joins TRBV4-2 to TRBJ2-3; D call uncertain. V lost 2 bases, J lost 2 bases, and 5 bases lay in between. From germline, CDR1 is LGHNA and CDR2 YNFKEQ. CDR3 length equals 13 residues. The CDR3 spells CASSQFITDTQYF. The CDR3 DNA follows: TGTGCCAGCAGCCAATTCATCACAGATACGCAGTATTTT.

Comments on this clonotype: A much larger clonotype is one base distant, so this may be a read error. The chain recombines TRBV11-2 with TRBJ1-1; no clear D. The CDR3 loop spans 13 amino acids. CDR1 and CDR2 (germline): SGHAT, FQNNGV. V was clipped by 4 bases and J by 6 bases, with 12 bases between them. The CDR3: CASSSDGMAEAFF. CDR3 bases: TGTGCCAGCAGCTCGGACGGGATGGCTGAAGCTTTCTTT.

Points on this clonotype: Germline is not matched at one junction end, which may reflect a read error. V is TRBV27 and J is TRBJ2-1; D perhaps matches TRBD2 (6 bases). This CDR3 has 14 amino acids. Looked up from germline, CDR1 is MNHEY and CDR2 is SMNVEV (reference sequence). The CDR3 bases are TGTGCCAGCAGTCCCGGACTATCCCTTAATGAGCGGTTCTTC. It specifies CASSPGLSLNERFF.

The chain has TRBV9 and TRBJ2-1, with a weak D call TRBD1 (5 bases). Germline values: CDR1 SGDLS, CDR2 YYNGEE. The ends were cut back, 0 bases at V and 1 base at J, with 11 bases in the middle. The CDR3 length is 16 residues. In nucleotides, the CDR3 is TGTGCCAGCAGCGTAGCCGACAGTTTTTCCTACAATGAGCAGTTCTTC. Protein sequence: CASSVADSFSYNEQFF. Full variable domain (remainder filled in from reference TRBV9 and TRBJ2-1): DSGVTQTPKHLITATGQRVTLRCSPRSGDLSVYWYQQSLDQGLQFLIQYYNGEERAKGNILERFSAQQFPDLHSELNLSSLELGDSALYFCASSVADSFSYNEQFFGPGTRLTVL.

This chain uses TRBV20-1 with TRBJ2-3, with TRBD1 as a possible D gene (6 bases). From germline, CDR1 is DFQATT and CDR2 SNEGSKA (reference sequence). The CDR3 sequence is 13 residues long. V was clipped by 5 bases and J by 4 bases, with 13 bases between them. The CDR3 loop reads CSALGQHADTQYF. CDR3 DNA sequence: TGCAGTGCTCTCGGACAGCACGCAGATACGCAGTATTTT.

The rearrangement joins TRBV2 to TRBJ2-3; 9 bases map to TRBD2. This CDR3 spans 17 amino acids. The ends lost 2 bases at V and 0 bases at J; junction bases unmatched: 6. Germline lookup yields CDR1 SNHLY and CDR2 FYNNEI. The CDR3 region is CASSECPGLASTDTQYF. In DNA form, the CDR3 reads TGTGCCAGCAGTGAATGTCCGGGACTAGCTAGCACAGATACGCAGTATTTT.

V is TRBV6-1 and J is TRBJ1-5; no firm D call. Per germline, CDR1 MNHNS and CDR2 SASEGT. Trimming stripped 2 bases from V and 4 bases from J, with 15 bases between. The CDR3 totals 16 residues. The CDR3 nucleotides are TGTGCCAGCAGTGAATCCCGGTTCGGAGTGAATCAGCCCCAGCATTTT. This translates into CASSESRFGVNQPQHF.

A word on this clonotype: A read error may account for a junction end that differs from germline. This chain joins TRBV7-2 and TRBJ2-1; no clear D. The CDR3 covers 11 residues. Per germline, CDR1 SGHTA and CDR2 FQGNSA. The chain's CDR3 is CASRPNNEQFF. The CDR3 nucleotides read TGCGCCAGCCGCCCCAACAATGAGCAGTTCTTC.

This clonotype was seen ten or more times. V gene TRBV28 combines with J gene TRBJ2-2; tentative D call: TRBD2 (5 bases). Germline values: CDR1 MDHEN, CDR2 SYDVKM. V lost 6 bases to trimming and J lost 1 base, with 9 bases between them. The CDR3 extends over 14 amino acids. As DNA, the CDR3 is TGTGCCAGCAGAGACTACCGGAACACCGGGGAGCTGTTTTTT. It codes for CASRDYRNTGELFF. Filled out from reference TRBV28 and TRBJ2-2, the complete variable domain reads DVKVTQSSRYLVKRTGEKVFLECVQDMDHENMFWYRQDPGLGLRLIYFSYDVKMKEKGDIPEGYSVSREKKERFSLILESASTNQTSMYLCASRDYRNTGELFFGEGSRLTVL.

In its sample, this clonotype was seen many times. The chain uses TRBV2 and TRBJ1-1; D remains unclear. V was shortened by 5 bases and J by 0 bases, with 19 bases between the two germline ends. From germline, CDR1 is SNHLY and CDR2 FYNNEI. The CDR3 spans 17 residues. CDR3 nucleotide sequence: TGTGCCAGCAGTACACTTGACGGATTCAAAATGAACACTGAAGCTTTCTTT. It codes for CASSTLDGFKMNTEAFF.

The CDR3 is CASSQGRLPLGELFF. The CDR3 DNA reads as TGCGCCAGCAGCCAAGGTCGACTACCCCTCGGGGAGCTGTTTTTT. This chain joins TRBV4-1 and TRBJ2-2, with D possibly TRBD2 on 5 matching bases. Trimming stripped 1 base from V and 7 bases from J, with 13 bases between. Germline V gives CDR1 MGHRA, CDR2 YSYEKL. The CDR3 runs to 15 residues.

This clonotype was detected ten times or more. The chain carries TRBV6-5 and TRBJ1-5, with D maybe TRBD1 (5 bases). Germline assignment: CDR1 MNHEY and CDR2 SVGAGI. Trimming shortened V by 2 bases and J by 5 bases, and 10 bases separated the two germline ends. This CDR3 has 14 residues. CDR3 residues: CASSYGQGYQPQHF. The CDR3 DNA sequence: TGTGCCAGCAGTTACGGTCAGGGTTATCAGCCCCAGCATTTT.

Ten or more counts support this clonotype. V is TRBV12-3 or TRBV12-4 and J is TRBJ2-3, with a tentative D call TRBD2 (7 bases). The CDR3 is made up of 16 amino acids. Trimming removed 3 bases from V and 3 bases from J, with 16 bases in between. This chain's CDR3 is CASSLGRGWGTDTQYF. As DNA, the CDR3 is TGTGCCAGCAGTTTGGGGAGGGGGTGGGGGACAGATACGCAGTATTTT.

This clonotype was recorded many times. V usage is TRBV13 and J usage is TRBJ2-3; D is perhaps TRBD1 or TRBD2 (5 bases each). This CDR3 contains 16 residues. Germline V gene sequence: CDR1 PRHDT, CDR2 FYEKMQ (reference sequence). With 5 bases removed from V and 4 bases from J, the gap between germline ends came to 19 bases. The chain's CDR3 is CASSPRDLGPPDTQYF. The DNA of the CDR3 is TGTGCCAGCAGCCCCCGGGACCTCGGACCCCCAGATACGCAGTATTTT.